This T cell receptor (beta chain) was captured in a study of blood T cells in healthy people across ages. From germline, CDR1 is MDHEN and CDR2 SYDVKM. The length of the CDR3 is 16 residues. The V and J ends lost 6 bases and 0 bases respectively, with 18 bases between them. A J-beta primer mix and a sample-barcoded 5' primer were used in a second PCR of roughly 6 to 12 cycles. MiXCR was run by TCRdb on the 5' RACE reads, yielding one entry per CDR3 protein. The table lists some 930,000 distinct CDR3 sequences, roughly 28% of them singletons, with more than 8.5% in the top ten. These data were likewise used in another study, on T cells of mothers and their children. That source adds: A few healthy Caucasian mothers, along with their six children, served as the donors.

The sequenced sample consisted of blood. This chain uses TRBV28 with TRBJ2-7, with a weak D call TRBD1 (6 bases). The receptor comes from a woman in her thirties or forties in good health. The chain's CDR3 is CASSQEDGTPSYEQYF. The CDR3 DNA reads as TGTGCCAGCAGCCAAGAGGATGGGACACCCTCCTACGAGCAGTACTTC.